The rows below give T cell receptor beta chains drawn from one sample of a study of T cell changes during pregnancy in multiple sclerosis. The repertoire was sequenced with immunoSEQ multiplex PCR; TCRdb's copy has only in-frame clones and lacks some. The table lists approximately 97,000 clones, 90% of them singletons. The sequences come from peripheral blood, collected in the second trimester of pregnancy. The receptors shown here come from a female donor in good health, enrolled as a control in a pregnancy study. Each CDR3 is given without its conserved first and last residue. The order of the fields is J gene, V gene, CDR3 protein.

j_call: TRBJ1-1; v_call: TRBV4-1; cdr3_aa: ASSPGQEMNTEAF
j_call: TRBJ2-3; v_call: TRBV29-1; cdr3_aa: SAASSGETASTDTQY
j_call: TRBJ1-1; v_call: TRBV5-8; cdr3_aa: ASSWGRGTEAF
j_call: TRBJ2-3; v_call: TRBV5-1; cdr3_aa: ASSLGHPTDTQY
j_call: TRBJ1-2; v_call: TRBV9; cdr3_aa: ASSVLSRPRTGGYGYT
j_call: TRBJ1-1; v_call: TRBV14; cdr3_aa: ASRGQGSTEAF
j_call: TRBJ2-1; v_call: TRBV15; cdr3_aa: ATSRGGGGVHEQF
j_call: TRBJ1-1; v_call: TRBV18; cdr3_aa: ASSSGQGRGYTEAF
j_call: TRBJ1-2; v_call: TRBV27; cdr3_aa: ASSAMTGFYGYT
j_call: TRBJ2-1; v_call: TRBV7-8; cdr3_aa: ASSFYVSTSGDLNEQF
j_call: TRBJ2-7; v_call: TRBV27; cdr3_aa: ASSFGGFGYEQY
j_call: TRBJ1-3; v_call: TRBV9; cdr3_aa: ASSVTPGQGGGNTIY
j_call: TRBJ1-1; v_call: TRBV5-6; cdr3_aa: ASRWGQGYTEAF
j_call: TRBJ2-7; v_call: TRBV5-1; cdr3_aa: ASSLAAGQEYEQY
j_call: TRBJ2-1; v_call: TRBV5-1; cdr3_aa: ASSLSGGNEQF
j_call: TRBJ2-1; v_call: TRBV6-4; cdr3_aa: ASSDGTGETYNEQF
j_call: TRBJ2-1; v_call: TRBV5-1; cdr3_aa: ASSSTQGGDEQF
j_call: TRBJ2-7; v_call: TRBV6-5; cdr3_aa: ASSPGESVYEQY
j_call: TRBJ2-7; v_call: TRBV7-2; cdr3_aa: ASSSGGTSGRFYEQY
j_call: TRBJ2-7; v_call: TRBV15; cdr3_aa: ATSRDLTSGAYEQY
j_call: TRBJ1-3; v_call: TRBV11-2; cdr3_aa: ASSRGQSGPGNTIY
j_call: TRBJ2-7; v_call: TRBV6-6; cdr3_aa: ASSYVGTTYEQY
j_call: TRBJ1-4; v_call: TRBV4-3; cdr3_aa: ASSSQTGRNEKLF
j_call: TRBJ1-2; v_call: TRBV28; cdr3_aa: ASSLGGAVEFYGYT
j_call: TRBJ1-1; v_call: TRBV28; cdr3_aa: ASSLAGAEAF
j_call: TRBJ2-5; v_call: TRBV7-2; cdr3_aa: ASSLERSIGSETQY
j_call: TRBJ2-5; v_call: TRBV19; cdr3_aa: ASSIDRDVETQY
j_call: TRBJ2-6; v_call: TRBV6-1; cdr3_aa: ASSEEPSGANVLT
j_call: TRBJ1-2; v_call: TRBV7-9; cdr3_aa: ASRRGTGRFYGYT
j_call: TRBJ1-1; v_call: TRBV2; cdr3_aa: ASSDGIGDTEAF
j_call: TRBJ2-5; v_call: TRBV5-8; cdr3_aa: ASSLGQGVETQY
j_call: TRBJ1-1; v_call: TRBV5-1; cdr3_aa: ASSLGQGEPLNTEAF
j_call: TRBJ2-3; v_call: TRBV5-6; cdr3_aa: ASSLSRGVADTQY
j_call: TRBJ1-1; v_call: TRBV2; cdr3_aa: ASSESGYTEAF
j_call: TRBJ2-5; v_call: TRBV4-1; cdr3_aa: ASSHFPGTRVQETQY
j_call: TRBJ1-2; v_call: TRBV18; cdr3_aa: ASSPSRGGNYGYT
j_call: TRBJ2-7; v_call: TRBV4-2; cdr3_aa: ASSHPRETGSSYEQY
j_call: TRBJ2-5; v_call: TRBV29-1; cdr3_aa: SVGGGQETQY
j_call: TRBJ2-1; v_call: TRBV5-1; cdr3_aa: VSSLSTSGPPYNEQF
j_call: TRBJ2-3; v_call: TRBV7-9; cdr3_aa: ASSPTRAGGPTDTQY
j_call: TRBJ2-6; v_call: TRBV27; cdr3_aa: ASSNRLAASSGANVLT
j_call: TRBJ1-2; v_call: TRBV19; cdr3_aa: ASSPSGNYGYT
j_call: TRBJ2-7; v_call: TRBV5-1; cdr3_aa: ASSSRLAGGPGEQY
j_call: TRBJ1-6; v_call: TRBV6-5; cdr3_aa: ASSYGTGNSPLH
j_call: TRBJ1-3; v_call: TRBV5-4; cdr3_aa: ASSLRTQGNTIY
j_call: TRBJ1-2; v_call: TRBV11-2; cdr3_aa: ASSLPGTRALPSYGYT
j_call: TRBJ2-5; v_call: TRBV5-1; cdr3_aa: ASSRTQQETQY
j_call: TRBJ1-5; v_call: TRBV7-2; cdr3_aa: ASSARRGDQPQH
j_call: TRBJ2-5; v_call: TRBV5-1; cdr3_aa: ASSLQGIKETQY
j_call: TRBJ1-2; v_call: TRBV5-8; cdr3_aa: ASRQITNYGYT
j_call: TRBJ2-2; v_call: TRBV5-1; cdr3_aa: ASSPDDSHTGELF
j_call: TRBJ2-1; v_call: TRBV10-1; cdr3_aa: ASSLAGGGPREQF
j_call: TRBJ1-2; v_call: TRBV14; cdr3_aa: ASSQLGGDPNYGYT
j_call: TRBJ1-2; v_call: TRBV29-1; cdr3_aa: SVEIRQGSNYGYT
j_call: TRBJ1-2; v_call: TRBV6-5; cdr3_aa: APQRALGYT